This TCR beta chain was sequenced during a study of blood T cell repertoires in COVID-19. In the study overall: There were acute and convalescent COVID-19 samples, and they came from the United States, Italy and Spain. Nucleic acid was either cDNA or gDNA, and it came from T cells, B-cell-depleted T cells, or PBMCs.

Authors' methods: Estimation of nucleated cell counts relied on the amplification of reference gene primers. TCRdb keeps only in-frame clones here, not all; method: immunoSEQ multiplex PCR. That table is the source of V, J and clone size, and D and trimming were worked out from the DNA. The table records some 110,000 clones, around 78% of them present only once. The ends lost 0 bases at V and 2 bases at J; junction bases unmatched: 6. The germline CDR1 and CDR2 sequences are SGHDN and FVKESK. The CDR3 has 16 amino acids. Sequenced: peripheral blood. The receptor's source is a man aged 25-45 years with acute or convalescent COVID-19. The V and J genes are TRBV14 and TRBJ2-7; 8 bases agree with TRBD1. CDR3 sequence (DNA): TGTGCCAGCAGCCAAGAGGGACAGGTCCCCACCTACGAGCAGTACTTC. Encoded protein: CASSQEGQVPTYEQYF. The entire variable domain, with the rest obtained from reference TRBV14 and TRBJ2-7, is as follows: EAGVTQFPSHSVIEKGQTVTLRCDPISGHDNLYWYRRVMGKEIKFLLHFVKESKQDESGMPNNRFLAERTGGTYSTLKVQPAELEDSGVYFCASSQEGQVPTYEQYFGPGTRLTVT.